This entry concerns a single TCR beta chain. Its specificity is not known. This entry is derived from a study of CD8+CD57+ T cells in acquired aplastic anemia. Study-wide context: On average, sorted CD4+ and CD8+ cells gave approximately 3 ug of DNA.

Genomic DNA, serving as template, underwent TCR beta VDJ and CDR3 profiling. Each CDR3 protein is one row after TCRdb ran MiXCR on the reads. The sample lists about 290,000 distinct CDR3 sequences, roughly 59% occurring once. Previously, flow cytometry had revealed CD8+CD57+ cell expansion in the patients chosen for sequencing. Findings and caveats of the study: Found in both controls and patients were approximately 30 CD8+ CDR3 sequences.

From germline, CDR1 is SGHTA and CDR2 FQGNSA. The V end lost 5 bases, the J end lost 4 bases, and 9 bases lay between the germline ends. There are 12 residues in the CDR3. Sequencing used sorted CD4+, CD8+, or CD8+CD57+ T cells (not recorded which) from PBMCs. The sequence came from a human donor with aplastic anemia. The chain couples TRBV7-2 to TRBJ2-7; no reliable D call. CDR3 sequence reads: CASSNLGYEQYF. CDR3 coding DNA: TGTGCCAGCAGCAACCTGGGGTACGAGCAGTACTTC.